These 3 T cell receptor beta chains came from one sample sequenced in a study of blood T cell repertoires in COVID-19. Sequencing used immunoSEQ multiplex PCR; TCRdb keeps in-frame clones, though not all of them. Among around 250,000 clones listed, approximately 83% were seen once. Sequences were obtained from PBMCs or T cells enriched from blood (not recorded which). The receptors were sampled from a woman aged 50 to 60 who had recovered from COVID-19.

The chain recombines TRBV2 with TRBJ2-7, with 13 positions matching TRBD2. The CDR3 runs to 13 residues. With 4 bases clipped from V and 6 bases from J, the junction kept 0 bases outside the gene matches. Germline CDR1 SNHLY, CDR2 FYNNEI. The CDR3 DNA reads as TGTGCCAGCAGTGGGACTAGCGGGAGCGAGCAGTACTTC. Its translation: CASSGTSGSEQYF.

The rearrangement uses TRBV4-1 and TRBJ1-3; 9 nucleotides line up with TRBD1. CDR1 MGHRA and CDR2 YSYEKL come from the germline V gene. This CDR3 spans 17 amino acids. The V segment lost 3 bases and the J segment 1 base; nucleotides outside the gene matches: 7. The CDR3 region is CASSQYRDRVSGNTIYF. The CDR3 region has the DNA TGCGCCAGCAGCCAGTACCGGGACAGGGTTTCTGGAAACACCATATATTTT.

The CDR3 spells CASSEAPRGEAQYF. DNA of the CDR3: TGTGCCAGCAGTGAAGCGCCTCGGGGGGAAGCGCAGTATTTT. This rearrangement joins TRBV2 to TRBJ2-3, with TRBD2 identical over 7 bases. Germline-derived CDR1 and CDR2 are SNHLY and FYNNEI. V gave up 0 bases and J gave up 10 bases; unmatched junction bases: 7. The CDR3 sequence is 14 residues long.